This T cell receptor beta chain was recovered during a study of read filtering for tumor transcriptome and immune sequencing. Across the whole study: By R-ISS, stages I, II and III held approximately 8, 16 and 7 patients.

Germline V gene lookup returns CDR1 DFQATT and CDR2 SNEGSKA (reference sequence). The CDR3 has 15 residues. V lost 0 bases, J lost 3 bases, and 3 bases stayed unmatched. The library was built from 400 ng RNA with molecular barcoded adaptors for alpha/delta and beta/gamma chains. TCRdb analysed the reads with MiXCR anew, one entry per CDR3 protein. The table lists 75,000 to 95,000 distinct CDR3 sequences, about 12% of them singletons, with 15% in the top ten. Study-level points and caveats: The CD138-negative fraction was mixed bone marrow immune cells, not pure T cells.

This clonotype was counted ten times or more. The antigen is not known. The TCR originated in a donor at least 40 years old with multiple myeloma. The material sequenced was a population of CD138-negative cells sorted from bone marrow. The chain joins TRBV20-1 to TRBJ2-5; 11 bases are a match to TRBD2. DNA for the CDR3: TGCAGTGCTAGAGATCCGACTAGCGGGAAAGAGACCCAGTACTTC. It translates to CSARDPTSGKETQYF.